This TCR beta chain stems from a study of a mutant IDH1 vaccine in newly diagnosed glioma. Study context: Treated patients were roughly 62% male, roughly 38% female, mean age around 40 years.

Repertoires were generated with immunoSEQ multiplex PCR, while TCRdb's copy carries only in-frame clones and drops some. Here the sample spans approximately 67,000 clones, 83% being singletons. V was clipped by 7 bases and J by 4 bases; unmatched bases: 1. This CDR3 comprises 12 residues. Germline lookup yields CDR1 MGHDK and CDR2 SYGVNS. Time point given: baseline, week 1 (first vaccination visit). Treatment denoted: pre-vaccination baseline after standard-of-care therapy. The material sequenced was peripheral blood mononuclear cells (PBMCs), taken from a glioma patient treated with radiotherapy, temozolomide or both. This TCR derives from a woman aged 18-35 years with glioma. Some clones in this sample may be carry-over from other donors' samples. The chain links TRBV25-1 to TRBJ2-7; 10 bases line up with TRBD2. The CDR3 DNA sequence: TGTGCCAGCACTAGCGGGAGTTACGAGCAGTACTTC. Protein product: CASTSGSYEQYF.